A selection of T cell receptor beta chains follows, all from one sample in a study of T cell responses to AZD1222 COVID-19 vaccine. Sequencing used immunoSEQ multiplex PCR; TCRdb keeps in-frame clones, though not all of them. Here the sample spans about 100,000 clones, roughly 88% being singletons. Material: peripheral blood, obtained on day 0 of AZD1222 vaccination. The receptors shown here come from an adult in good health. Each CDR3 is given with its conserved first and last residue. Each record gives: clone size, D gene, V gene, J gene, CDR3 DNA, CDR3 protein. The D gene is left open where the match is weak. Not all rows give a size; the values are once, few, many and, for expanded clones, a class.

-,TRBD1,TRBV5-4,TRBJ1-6,TGTGCCAGCAGCCCGGGACAGGCCTTTTATTCACCCCTCCACTTT,CASSPGQAFYSPLHF
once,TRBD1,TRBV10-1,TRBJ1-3,TGCGCCAGCAGTTCTGGACAGGTCGTCGATGGAAACACCATATATTTT,CASSSGQVVDGNTIYF
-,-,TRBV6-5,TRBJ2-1,TGTGCCAGCAGAGCGACAGGCAATGAGCAGTTCTTC,CASRATGNEQFF
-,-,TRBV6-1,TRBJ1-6,TGTGCCAGCAATGACCCCAGAGGCCCCTATAATTCACCCCTCCACTTT,CASNDPRGPYNSPLHF
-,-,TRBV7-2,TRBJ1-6,TGTGCCAGCAGCTATACACGGGACGGTAATTCACCCCTCCACTTT,CASSYTRDGNSPLHF
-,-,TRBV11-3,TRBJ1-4,TGTGCCAGCAGCAGGGGGAGCCCTAATGAAAAACTGTTTTTT,CASSRGSPNEKLFF
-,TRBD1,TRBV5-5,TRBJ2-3,TGTGCCAGCAGCACGACAGGGCGTGCAGATACGCAGTATTTT,CASSTTGRADTQYF
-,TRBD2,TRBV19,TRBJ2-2,TGTGCCAGTAGTATATTCGGCGGGGGGAACACCGGGGAGCTGTTTTTT,CASSIFGGGNTGELFF
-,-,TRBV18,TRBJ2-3,TGTGCCAGCTCACCACCGGCAGGGGACGATACGCAGTATTTT,CASSPPAGDDTQYF
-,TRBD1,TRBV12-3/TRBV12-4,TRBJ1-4,TGTGCCAGCAGTGGACAGGGCGGAGAAAAACTGTTTTTT,CASSGQGGEKLFF
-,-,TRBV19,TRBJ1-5,TGTGCCAGTATCGACACGTATAGCAATCAGCCCCAGCATTTT,CASIDTYSNQPQHF
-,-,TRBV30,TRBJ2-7,TGTGCCTGGGGGGGCCAGGGCGGCGAGCAGTACTTC,CAWGGQGGEQYF
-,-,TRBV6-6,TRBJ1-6,TGTGCCAGCATACGCTCCTATAATTCACCCCTCCACTTT,CASIRSYNSPLHF
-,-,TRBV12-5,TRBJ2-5,TGTGCTAGTGGTTTGGGACTATTGGGGACCCAGTACTTC,CASGLGLLGTQYF
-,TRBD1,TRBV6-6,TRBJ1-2,TGTGCCAGCAGTTACTCTCCGGGACAGGGGGCGGATGGCTACACCTTC,CASSYSPGQGADGYTF
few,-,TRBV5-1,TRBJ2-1,TGCGCCAGCAGCTTGGTTCAAGAAGCCTACAATGAGCAGTTCTTC,CASSLVQEAYNEQFF
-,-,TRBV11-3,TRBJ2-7,TGTGCCAGCAGCTTAGGGCAGGCGGACGAGCAGTACTTC,CASSLGQADEQYF
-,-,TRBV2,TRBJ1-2,TGTGCCAGCAGCCCCCGGGCCAGTGGCTACACCTTC,CASSPRASGYTF
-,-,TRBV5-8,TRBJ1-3,TGTGCCAGCAGCTTTGACCCTCACTCTGGAAACACCATATATTTT,CASSFDPHSGNTIYF
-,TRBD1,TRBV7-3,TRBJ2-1,TGTGCCAGCAGCTTAGAGGGGGCAAATCTCAAGGAGCAGTTCTTC,CASSLEGANLKEQFF
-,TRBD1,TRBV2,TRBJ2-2,TGTGCCAGCAGTGCGATTAGGACAGGGAACACCGGGGAGCTGTTTTTT,CASSAIRTGNTGELFF
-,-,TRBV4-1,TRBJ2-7,TGCGCCAGCAGCCAAGTGTTTATGTCGTACGAGCAGTACTTC,CASSQVFMSYEQYF
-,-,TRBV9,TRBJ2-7,TGTGCCAGCAGCCCCCGAACAGGGAGGGACGAGCAGTACTTC,CASSPRTGRDEQYF
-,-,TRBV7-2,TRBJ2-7,TGTGCCAGCAGCCCGGATAGAGGGGCGCGATACGAGCAGTACTTC,CASSPDRGARYEQYF
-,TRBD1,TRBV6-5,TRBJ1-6,TGTGCCAGCAGCCCCGCGACAGGGGCGGGATCACCCCTCCACTTT,CASSPATGAGSPLHF
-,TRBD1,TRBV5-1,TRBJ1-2,TGCGCCAGCAGCTTTTCCACTGGGACAGTCCCTAACTATGGCTACACCTTC,CASSFSTGTVPNYGYTF
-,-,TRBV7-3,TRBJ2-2,TGTGCCAGCAGCGGAGGGGGTGGGACCGGGGAGCTGTTTTTT,CASSGGGGTGELFF
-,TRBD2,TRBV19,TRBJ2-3,TGTGCCAGTAGTCCCGGGACTAGCGTAGATACGCAGTATTTT,CASSPGTSVDTQYF
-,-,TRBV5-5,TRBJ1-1,TGTGCCAGCAGCTTGGTTGTGGGGGCTGAAGCTTTCTTT,CASSLVVGAEAFF
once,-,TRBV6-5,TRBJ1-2,TGTGCCAGCAGTTATGTCTATGGCTACACCTTC,CASSYVYGYTF
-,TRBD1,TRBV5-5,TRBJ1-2,TGTGCCAGCAGCTTGGAGGGGGCGCTAATCTATGGCTACACCTTC,CASSLEGALIYGYTF
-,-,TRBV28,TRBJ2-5,TGTGCCAGCAGCCAGTTTGGGGGGGAGACCCAGTACTTC,CASSQFGGETQYF
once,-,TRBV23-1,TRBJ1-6,TGCGCCAGCAGCCACCCAAGGCCGACCCTACCTAGCTCCTATAATTCACCCCTCCACTTT,CASSHPRPTLPSSYNSPLHF
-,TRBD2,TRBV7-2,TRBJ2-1,TGTGCCAGCAGCTTAGTTGGGACTAGCGGTTACAATGAGCAGTTCTTC,CASSLVGTSGYNEQFF
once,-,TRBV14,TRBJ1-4,TGTGCCAGCAGCCCAGTCGTTTATCCTGAAAAACTGTTTTTT,CASSPVVYPEKLFF
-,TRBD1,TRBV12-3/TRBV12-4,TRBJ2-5,TGTGCCAGCAGTCCAGGGACAGGGGGGACCCAGTACTTC,CASSPGTGGTQYF
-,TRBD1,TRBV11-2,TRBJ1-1,TGTGCCAGCAGCTCAGGGGGGGTTCAGGGCACTGAAGCTTTCTTT,CASSSGGVQGTEAFF
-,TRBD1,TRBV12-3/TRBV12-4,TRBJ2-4,TGTGCCAGCAGAAGGACAGGGCAAAACATTCAGTACTTC,CASRRTGQNIQYF
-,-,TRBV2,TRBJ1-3,TGTGCCAGCAGAACTCAGGCCCCTGGAAACACCATATATTTT,CASRTQAPGNTIYF
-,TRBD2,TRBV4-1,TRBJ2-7,TGCGCCAGCAGTCACAACGGGGGGGCCGAAGGGGCCTACGAGCAGTACTTC,CASSHNGGAEGAYEQYF
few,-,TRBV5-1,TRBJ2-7,TGCGCCAGCAGCTCGGGACTCCTAGCGTACGAGCAGTACTTC,CASSSGLLAYEQYF
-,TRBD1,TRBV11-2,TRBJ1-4,TGTGCCAGCAGCCACGGGACAGGGTTTGAAAAACTGTTTTTT,CASSHGTGFEKLFF
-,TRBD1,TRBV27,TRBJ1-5,TGTGCCAGCAGTTTATTGTCGACGACAGGGCTAAATCAGCCCCAGCATTTT,CASSLLSTTGLNQPQHF
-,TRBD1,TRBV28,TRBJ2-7,TGTGCCAGCAATCAACGGGGACAGGGTCCCTACGAGCAGTACTTC,CASNQRGQGPYEQYF
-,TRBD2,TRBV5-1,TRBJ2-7,TGCGCCAGCAGCTTGCTAGCGGGGATAGGAGAGCAGTACTTC,CASSLLAGIGEQYF
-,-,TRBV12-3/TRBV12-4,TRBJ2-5,TGTGCCAGCAGACTGACTGCAGAAGAGACCCAGTACTTC,CASRLTAEETQYF
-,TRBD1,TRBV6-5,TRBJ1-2,TGTGCCAGCAGAACAGGGGGCTATGGCTACACCTTC,CASRTGGYGYTF
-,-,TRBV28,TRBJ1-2,TGTGCCAGCAGTAGGCCAGGGAAAGGTGGCTACACCTTC,CASSRPGKGGYTF
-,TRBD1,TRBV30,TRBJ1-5,TGTGCCTGGAGTGTACAGGGGATCAATCAGCCCCAGCATTTT,CAWSVQGINQPQHF
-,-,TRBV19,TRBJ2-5,TGTGCCAGTGGACTGGGAGAGACCCAGTACTTC,CASGLGETQYF
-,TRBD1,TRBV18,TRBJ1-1,TGTGCCAGCTCACCATTCGGGACAGGGAACACTGAAGCTTTCTTT,CASSPFGTGNTEAFF
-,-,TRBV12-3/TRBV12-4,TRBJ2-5,TGTGCCAGCAGTTTGACGAGTCAAGAGACCCAGTACTTC,CASSLTSQETQYF
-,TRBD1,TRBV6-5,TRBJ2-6,TGTGCCAGCAGTTACCAGGGGGCCACCGGGGCCAACGTCCTGACTTTC,CASSYQGATGANVLTF
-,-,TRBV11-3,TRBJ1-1,TGTGCCAGCAGCTTAGATGGAGGTCAGGCGGCGTGGACTGAAGCTTTCTTT,CASSLDGGQAAWTEAFF